The T cell receptor beta chain under discussion was sequenced for a study of blood T cell repertoires in COVID-19 (dated by TCRdb to 2018 to 2021). Study-level background: Collaborator samples came from the United States, Italy and Spain and covered acute and convalescent phases of COVID-19. Where HLA class I and class II types were available, the types were taken from metadata supplied by the sample provider, not from assay-based typing. A freely available public database, intended as a resource for researchers studying the immune response to SARS-CoV-2, is where the repertoires were released. Sample metadata almost always included a de-identified subject ID, COVID-19 status, age in years and sex. The prospective study material was composed of cDNA or gDNA derived from T cells, B-cell-depleted T cells, or PBMCs. Subjects who had been exposed to COVID-19, were actively infected with it, or had recovered from it provided the deeply sampled blood TCRbeta repertoires that made up the dataset. Samples came from the ongoing ImmuneRACE study (first 160 participants) plus 1,254 subjects from 6 global collaborators. General study outcomes and caveats: How much clinical and demographic metadata was included differed by source and by participant, and the metadata was provided uncurated.

As for this clone: Its antigen specificity is not known. Base qualities are not at hand, and no much larger clone is one base apart.

TCRbeta CDR3 regions were amplified from genomic DNA by means of the immunoSEQ Assay, a bias-controlled multiplex PCR. The study's processing was this. The number of nucleated cells in each sample was estimated by amplification of reference gene primers within the assay. To quantify the absolute abundance of each unique TCRbeta CDR3 rearrangement, sequence reads were collapsed and filtered. For each sample, productive Simpson clonality was calculated as the square root of Simpson's diversity index across productive rearrangements. Sourced from immuneACCESS, this table was stored by TCRdb with only in-frame sequences that have V and J called. A share of the clones is absent; for the studies checked, an unresolved V gene accounts for under half, and the remainder has no known explanation. Clone size and V and J calls were adopted from that table, with D and trimming inferred from the DNA. Present in this sample are 63,000 or so clones, 82% of which were seen just once. Of the sample, more than 15% is held by the ten largest clones.

The CDR3 starts with the cysteine, ends with the phenylalanine, and has 13 residues. This entry keeps only the CDR3 DNA: 39 bases, framed from base 1. Trimming leaves V shorter by 7 bases and J shorter by 7 bases, with the junction holding 8 bases beyond the gene matches. Looking up the germline V gene yields CDR1 SQVTM and CDR2 ANQGSEA. Whole blood was collected in K2EDTA tubes by collaborating institutions according to the institutions' own protocols. For TCRbeta analysis, collaborators shipped samples in one of three forms: frozen whole blood, isolated PBMCs, or DNA extracted from either of those sample types.

This TCR came from an older man with active COVID-19. The sample taken for sequencing was peripheral blood. The receptor chain draws on TRBV29-1 and TRBJ2-1; a stretch of 9 junction bases matches TRBD2. In nucleotides, the sequence is TGCAGCGGCGGGACTAGCTGGAGGAATGAGCAGTTCTTC. Its translation reads: CSGGTSWRNEQFF.